These 2 T cell receptor beta chains were sequenced from one sample in a study of cytomegalovirus exposure and HLA in healthy donors. PCR primers comprised 60 Vbeta and 13 Jbeta primers. TCRdb's copy holds only in-frame clones and misses some; the assay was immunoSEQ multiplex PCR. The table shows 85,000 to 120,000 clones, with just over 70% occurring only once. Material for sequencing was PBMCs. These receptor sequences come from a boy aged 5-17 years in good health and CMV-seronegative.

This clone was observed once. The chain is built from TRBV5-1 and TRBJ2-7; no reliable D call. Trimming took off 1 base at V and 1 base at J, with 6 bases between the two ends. This CDR3 is built from 13 residues. The germline V gene has CDR1 SGHRS and CDR2 YFSETQ. The CDR3 is CASSLSESYEQYF. In DNA form, the CDR3 reads TGCGCCAGCAGCTTGTCTGAGTCCTACGAGCAGTACTTC. The full variable domain, its missing parts supplied by reference TRBV5-1 and TRBJ2-7, is KAGVTQTPRYLIKTRGQQVTLSCSPISGHRSVSWYQQTPGQGLQFLFEYFSETQRNKGNFPGRFSGRQFSNSRSEMNVSTLELGDSALYLCASSLSESYEQYFGPGTRLTVT.

J is TRBJ1-1 and V is TRBV19; D call uncertain. In germline, CDR1 is LNHDA, CDR2 SQIVND (reference sequence). This CDR3 comprises 13 residues. Trimming took off 3 bases at V and 4 bases at J, with 9 bases between the two ends. The chain's CDR3 is CASSILGSTEAFF. The CDR3 DNA follows: TGTGCCAGTAGTATTTTGGGGAGCACTGAAGCTTTCTTT.